The sample holds a few counts of the clone carrying this TCR beta chain. Its antigen is currently unknown. Stated time point: sample taken at primary tumor resection. TCRs were sequenced from unsorted whole RNA of tumor, nontumor lung or PBMC. The donors were 55 to 80 patients with non-small cell lung cancer that was early-stage and untreated. The germline CDR1 and CDR2 sequences are WSHSY and SAAADI. V was trimmed by 3 bases and J by 1 base, leaving 6 bases between them. The CDR3 is made up of 13 amino acids. These data come from a study of spatial heterogeneity in lung cancer. On each TCR cDNA molecule, a unique molecular identifier was present. TCRdb used MiXCR to reprocess the 5' RACE reads, holding one entry per CDR3 protein. This table has roughly 18,000 distinct CDR3 sequences, under 20% appearing once. The study, taken as a whole, reports: Compared with follow-up, resection was when ubiquitous expanded tumor TCRs appeared in blood more.

The sample here was PBMCs, taken at surgery. This sequence originates from a male donor with early-stage non-small cell lung cancer. The chain links TRBV10-2 to TRBJ1-2, with D hard to call. CDR3 in DNA: TGCGCCAGCAGTGACGGGGATAACTATGGCTACACCTTC. Protein: CASSDGDNYGYTF.